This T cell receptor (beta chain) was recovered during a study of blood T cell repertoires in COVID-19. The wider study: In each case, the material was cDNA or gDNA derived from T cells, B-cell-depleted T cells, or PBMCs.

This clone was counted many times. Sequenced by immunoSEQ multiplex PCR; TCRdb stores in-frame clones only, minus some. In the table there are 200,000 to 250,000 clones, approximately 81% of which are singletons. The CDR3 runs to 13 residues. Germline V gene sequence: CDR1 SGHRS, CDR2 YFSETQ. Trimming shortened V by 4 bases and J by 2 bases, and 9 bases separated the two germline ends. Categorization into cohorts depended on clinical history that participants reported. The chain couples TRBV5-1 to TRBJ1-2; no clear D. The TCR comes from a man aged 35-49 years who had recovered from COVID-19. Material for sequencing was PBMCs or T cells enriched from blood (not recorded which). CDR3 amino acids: CASSDGFNYGYTF. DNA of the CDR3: TGCGCCAGCAGCGATGGCTTCAACTATGGCTACACCTTC.